This is a list of T cell receptor beta chains from one sample in a study of post-analysis software for immune sequencing data. One entry per CDR3 protein results from TCRdb running MiXCR on the PCR reads. The sample holds roughly 650,000 distinct CDR3 sequences, 59% seen once. Sequencing was carried out using blood. These receptor sequences come from a girl aged 2-10 years with multiple sclerosis. The CDR3 runs from the conserved cysteine through the conserved F or W. Each record gives: clone size, J gene, V gene, D gene, CDR3 protein, CDR3 DNA. D genes are given only for firm matches. The size of a clone is reported for some rows only, either as once, few or many, or as a class for expanded clones.

-,TRBJ2-6,TRBV27,-,CASSRQAFSGANALTF,TGTGCCAGCAGTCGGCAGGCCTTCTCTGGGGCCAACGCCCTGACTTTC
-,TRBJ2-7,TRBV12-3/TRBV12-4,TRBD2,CASSLSGGGGQYF,TGTGCCAGCAGTTTATCGGGAGGGGGAGGGCAGTACTTC
-,TRBJ2-3,TRBV9,-,CASSSQLLGADTQYF,TGTGCCAGCAGCTCCCAACTCCTCGGGGCAGATACGCAGTATTTT
-,TRBJ2-1,TRBV7-6,-,CASSGGILSSYNEQFF,TGTGCCAGCTCTGGGGGGATCCTCAGCTCCTACAATGAGCAGTTCTTC
-,TRBJ2-1,TRBV6-4,TRBD1,CASSVDRDGWDEQFF,TGTGCCAGCAGTGTGGACAGGGATGGCTGGGATGAGCAGTTCTTC
-,TRBJ2-3,TRBV13,TRBD2,CASILGGAPEDTQYF,TGTGCCAGCATCCTCGGGGGGGCGCCTGAAGATACGCAGTATTTT
-,TRBJ1-3,TRBV29-1,-,CSKDPTERTGNTIYF,TGCAGCAAGGATCCGACCGAAAGAACTGGAAACACCATATATTTT
few,TRBJ2-1,TRBV2,-,CASKNQGSYNEQFF,TGTGCCAGCAAGAACCAGGGATCCTACAATGAGCAGTTCTTC
few,TRBJ2-1,TRBV5-1,-,CASSLAQLGDEQFF,TGCGCCAGCAGCTTGGCCCAGCTGGGGGATGAGCAGTTCTTC
once,TRBJ2-5,TRBV20-1,-,CSASRGGMVETQYF,TGCAGTGCTAGCAGGGGAGGGATGGTAGAGACCCAGTACTTC